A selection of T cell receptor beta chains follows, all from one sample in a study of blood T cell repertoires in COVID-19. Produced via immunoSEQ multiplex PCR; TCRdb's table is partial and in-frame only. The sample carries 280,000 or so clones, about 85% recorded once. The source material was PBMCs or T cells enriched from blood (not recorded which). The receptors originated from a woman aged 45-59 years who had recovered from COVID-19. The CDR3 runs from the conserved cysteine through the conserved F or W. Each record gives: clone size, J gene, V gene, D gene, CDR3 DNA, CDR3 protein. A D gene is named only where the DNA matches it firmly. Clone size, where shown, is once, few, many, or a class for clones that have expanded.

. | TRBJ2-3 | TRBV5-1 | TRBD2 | TGCGCCAGCAGCAGCCCTCGCGGGGGGCGCACAGATACGCAGTATTTT | CASSSPRGGRTDTQYF
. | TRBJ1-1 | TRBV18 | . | TGTGCCAGCCTACATACAGGTACTGAAGCTTTCTTT | CASLHTGTEAFF
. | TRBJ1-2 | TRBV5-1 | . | TGCGCCAGCAGCTTAGGAGGGAGGACCTTGCCCAACTATGGCTACACCTTC | CASSLGGRTLPNYGYTF
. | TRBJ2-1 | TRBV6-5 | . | TGTGCCAGCATGATGGGACACCGCTCCTACAATGAGCAGTTCTTC | CASMMGHRSYNEQFF
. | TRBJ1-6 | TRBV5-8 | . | TGTGCCAGCAGCTCCGTCGGTTCACCCCTCCACTTT | CASSSVGSPLHF
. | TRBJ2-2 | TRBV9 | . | TGTGCCAGCAGCGTGTATAGCGGGAACACCGGGGAGCTGTTTTTT | CASSVYSGNTGELFF
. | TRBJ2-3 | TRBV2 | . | TGTGCCAGCAGTAGGACTTACTCTAGCACAGATACGCAGTATTTT | CASSRTYSSTDTQYF
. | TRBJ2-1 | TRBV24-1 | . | TGTGCCACCTCACCCAGGGGTAATGAGCAGTTCTTC | CATSPRGNEQFF
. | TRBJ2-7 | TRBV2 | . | TGTGCCAGCAGTGAAACCGAGGGAGCCTACGAGCAGTACTTC | CASSETEGAYEQYF
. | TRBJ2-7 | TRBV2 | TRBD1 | TGTGCCAGCGGACAGGGACACTCCTACGAGCAGTACTTC | CASGQGHSYEQYF
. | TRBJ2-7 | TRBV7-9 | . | TGTGCCAGCAGCAGAGATCTCGGGGTCGGCGACGAGCAGTACTTC | CASSRDLGVGDEQYF
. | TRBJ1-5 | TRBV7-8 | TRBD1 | TGTGCCAGCAGCGAAGACAGGGTGGAAAATCAGCCCCAGCATTTT | CASSEDRVENQPQHF
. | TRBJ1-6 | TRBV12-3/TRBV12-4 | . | TGTGCCAGCAGTCAGGGGTATAATTCACCCCTCCACTTT | CASSQGYNSPLHF
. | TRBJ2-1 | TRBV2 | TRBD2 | TGTGCCAGCAGGACTAGCGGGAGCGATGAGCAGTTCTTC | CASRTSGSDEQFF
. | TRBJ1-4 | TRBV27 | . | TGTGCCAGCAGTTTCCGCCCAGACACTGCAACTAATGAAAAACTGTTTTTT | CASSFRPDTATNEKLFF
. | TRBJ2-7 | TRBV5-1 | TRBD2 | TGCGCCAGCAGCCTTAGCGGGGGGGCGGGGTACGAGCAGTACTTC | CASSLSGGAGYEQYF
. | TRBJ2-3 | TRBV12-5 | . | TGTGCTAGTGGTTTAAGTGGGAGTGGCGCAGATACGCAGTATTTT | CASGLSGSGADTQYF
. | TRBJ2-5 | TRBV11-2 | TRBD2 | TGTGCCAGCAGCTACCAGCGGGGGGTGGAGACCCAGTACTTC | CASSYQRGVETQYF
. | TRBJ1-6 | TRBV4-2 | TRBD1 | TGTGCCAGCAGCCAAGAAGGGACAGGGCATGGGTCACCCCTCCACTTT | CASSQEGTGHGSPLHF
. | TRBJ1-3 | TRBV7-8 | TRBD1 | TGTGCCAGCAGCCGAGGTGGAGGGACAGCAAACACCATATATTTT | CASSRGGGTANTIYF
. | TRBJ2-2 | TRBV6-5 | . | TGTGCCAGCAGTTACTCCATTAGCGGTGATCCGGAGCTGTTTTTT | CASSYSISGDPELFF
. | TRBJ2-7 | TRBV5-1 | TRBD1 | TGCGCCAGCAGCTTTGGACAGGGGATATACGAGCAGTACTTC | CASSFGQGIYEQYF
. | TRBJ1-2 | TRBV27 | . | TGTGCCAGCAGTCTTACCCCGACAGCCCACTATGGCTACACCTTC | CASSLTPTAHYGYTF
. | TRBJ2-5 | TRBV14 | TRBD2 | TGTGCCAGCAGCCAACTAGCGGGGGATGAGACCCAGTACTTC | CASSQLAGDETQYF
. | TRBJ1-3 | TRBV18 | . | TGTGCCAGCTCACCATTTTCCCAATCCTCTGGAAACACCATATATTTT | CASSPFSQSSGNTIYF
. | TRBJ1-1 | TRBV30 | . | TGTGCCTGGAGTCCACAGAAGGGGATGAGTACTGAAGCTTTCTTT | CAWSPQKGMSTEAFF
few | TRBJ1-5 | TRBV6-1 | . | TGTGCCAGCAGTGATAGACAGATTACTACCCTTAGCAATCAGCCCCAGCATTTT | CASSDRQITTLSNQPQHF
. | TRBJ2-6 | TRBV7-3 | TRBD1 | TGTGCCAGCAGCCGGGGACAGGGGAACTCTGGGGCCAACGTCCTGACTTTC | CASSRGQGNSGANVLTF
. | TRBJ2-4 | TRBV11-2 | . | TGTGCCAGCAGCCCGCTGGACAGAGAAACGCTAGCCAAAAACATTCAGTACTTC | CASSPLDRETLAKNIQYF
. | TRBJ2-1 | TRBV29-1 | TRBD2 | TGCAGCGTTGTGCCTAGCGGGGTTAGCTCCTACAATGAGCAGTTCTTC | CSVVPSGVSSYNEQFF
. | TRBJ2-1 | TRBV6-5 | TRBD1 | TGTGCCAGCAGTCCCCGACAGGGGAGCAATGAGCAGTTCTTC | CASSPRQGSNEQFF
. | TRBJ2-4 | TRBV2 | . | TGTGCCAGCATGATGAATAGCCGGACTAACCTGGAACCAGCCATTCAGTACTTC | CASMMNSRTNLEPAIQYF
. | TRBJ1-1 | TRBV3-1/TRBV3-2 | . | TGTGCCAGCAGCCAAGAAGCGTTAGGGAGGACTGAAGCTTTCTTT | CASSQEALGRTEAFF
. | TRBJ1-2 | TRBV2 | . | TGTGCCAGCAGGCAGGACAGAGCCAACTATGGCTACACCTTC | CASRQDRANYGYTF
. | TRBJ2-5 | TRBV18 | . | TGTGCCAGCTCACCAGGGCTACGGGAGACCCAGTACTTC | CASSPGLRETQYF
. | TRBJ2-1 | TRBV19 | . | TGTGCCAGCACAATTCAGGGTTTTGGCAATGAGCAGTTCTTC | CASTIQGFGNEQFF
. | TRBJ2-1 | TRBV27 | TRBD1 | TGTGCCAGCAGACGACAGGGACCCTACAATGAGCAGTTCTTC | CASRRQGPYNEQFF
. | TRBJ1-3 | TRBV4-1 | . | TGCGCCAGCAGCGTTGACACTTTCTCTGGAAACACCATATATTTT | CASSVDTFSGNTIYF
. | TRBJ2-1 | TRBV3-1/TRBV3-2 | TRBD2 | TGTGCCAGCAGCGTCCGGACTAGCGCCTACAATGAGCAGTTCTTC | CASSVRTSAYNEQFF
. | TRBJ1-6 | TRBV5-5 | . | TGTGCCAGCAGCTTGGACACAGGGTCTGGCTATTCACCCCTCCACTTT | CASSLDTGSGYSPLHF
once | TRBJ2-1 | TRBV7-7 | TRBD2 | TGTGCCAGCAGCCGACTAGCGATCCCGGGCAATGAGCAGTTCTTC | CASSRLAIPGNEQFF
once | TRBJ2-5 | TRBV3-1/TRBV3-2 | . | TGTGCCAGCAGCCAAGGGTTACGGGGTGATGAGACCCAGTACTTC | CASSQGLRGDETQYF
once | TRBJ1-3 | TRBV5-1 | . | TGCGCCAGCGGAGCACAATCGGGGGGAAACACCATATATTTT | CASGAQSGGNTIYF
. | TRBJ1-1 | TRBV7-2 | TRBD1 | TGTGCCAGCAGCCTAAACCTACAGGGGAATGAAGCTTTCTTT | CASSLNLQGNEAFF
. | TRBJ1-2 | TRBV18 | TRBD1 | TGTGCCAGCTCACCAGTCAGGGGGGACTATGGCTACACCTTC | CASSPVRGDYGYTF
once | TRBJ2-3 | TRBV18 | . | TGTGCCAGCTCCCTCAGGGGCACAGATACGCAGTATTTT | CASSLRGTDTQYF
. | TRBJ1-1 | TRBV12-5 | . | TGTGCTAGTGGTTTGGTATCAGGGCGAGCTTTCTTT | CASGLVSGRAFF
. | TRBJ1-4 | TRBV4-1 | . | TGCGCCAGCAGCCAAGACTCAGAACTGTTTTTT | CASSQDSELFF
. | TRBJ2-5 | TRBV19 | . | TGTGCCAGTAGCAGGGGGGAGCTTGGGGAGACCCAGTACTTC | CASSRGELGETQYF
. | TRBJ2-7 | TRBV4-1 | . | TGCGCCAGCAGCCAAGTCGTCTCCCCCAGCTCCTACGAGCAGTACTTC | CASSQVVSPSSYEQYF